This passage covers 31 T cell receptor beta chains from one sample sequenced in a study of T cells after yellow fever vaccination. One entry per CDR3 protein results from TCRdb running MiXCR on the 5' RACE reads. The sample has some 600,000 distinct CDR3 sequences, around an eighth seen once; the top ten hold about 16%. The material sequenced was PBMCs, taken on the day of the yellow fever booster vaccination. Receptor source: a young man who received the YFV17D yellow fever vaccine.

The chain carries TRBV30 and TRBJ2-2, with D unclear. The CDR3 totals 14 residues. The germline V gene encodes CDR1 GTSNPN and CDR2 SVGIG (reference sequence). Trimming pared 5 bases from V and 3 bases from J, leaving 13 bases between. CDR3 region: CAWCATSDTGELFF. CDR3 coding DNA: TGTGCCTGGTGTGCGACTTCGGACACCGGGGAGCTGTTTTTT.

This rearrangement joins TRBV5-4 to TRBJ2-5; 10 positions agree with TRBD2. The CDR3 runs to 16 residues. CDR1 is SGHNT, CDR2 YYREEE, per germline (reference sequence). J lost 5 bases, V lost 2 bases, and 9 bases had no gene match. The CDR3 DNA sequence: TGTGCCAGCAGCTTAAGATTAGCGGGAGGTATTGAGACCCAGTACTTC. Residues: CASSLRLAGGIETQYF.

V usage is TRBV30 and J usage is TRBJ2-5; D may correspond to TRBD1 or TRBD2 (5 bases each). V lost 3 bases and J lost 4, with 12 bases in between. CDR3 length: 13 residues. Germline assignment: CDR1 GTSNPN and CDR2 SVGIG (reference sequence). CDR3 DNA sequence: TGTGCCTGGAGGGACCCGGGGCGAGAGACCCAGTACTTC. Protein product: CAWRDPGRETQYF.

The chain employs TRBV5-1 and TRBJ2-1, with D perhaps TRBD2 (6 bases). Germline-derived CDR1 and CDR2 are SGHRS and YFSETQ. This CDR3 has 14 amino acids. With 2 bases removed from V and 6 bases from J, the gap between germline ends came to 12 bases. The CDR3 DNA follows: TGCGCCAGCAGCTTCCGAACTAGCCCCAATGAGCAGTTCTTC. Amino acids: CASSFRTSPNEQFF.

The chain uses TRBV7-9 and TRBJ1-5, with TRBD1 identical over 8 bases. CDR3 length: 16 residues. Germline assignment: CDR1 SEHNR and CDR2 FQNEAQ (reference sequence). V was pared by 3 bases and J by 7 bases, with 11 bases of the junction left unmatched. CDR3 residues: CASSLAGTGYYQPQHF. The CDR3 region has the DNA TGTGCCAGCAGCTTGGCCGGGACAGGTTATTACCAGCCCCAGCATTTT.

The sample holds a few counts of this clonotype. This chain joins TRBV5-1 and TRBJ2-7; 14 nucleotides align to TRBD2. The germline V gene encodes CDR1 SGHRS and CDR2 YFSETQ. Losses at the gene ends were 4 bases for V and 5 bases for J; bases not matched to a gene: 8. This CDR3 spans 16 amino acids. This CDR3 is CASSLPGLAGANEQYF. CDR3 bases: TGCGCCAGCAGCCTCCCGGGACTAGCGGGAGCTAACGAGCAGTACTTC.

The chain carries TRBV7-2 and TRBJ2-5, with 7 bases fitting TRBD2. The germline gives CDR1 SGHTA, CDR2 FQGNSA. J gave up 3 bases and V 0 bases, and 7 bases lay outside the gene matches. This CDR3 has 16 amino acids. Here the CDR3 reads CASSLAPSGVEETQYF. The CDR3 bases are TGTGCCAGCAGCTTAGCGCCTAGCGGAGTTGAAGAGACCCAGTACTTC.

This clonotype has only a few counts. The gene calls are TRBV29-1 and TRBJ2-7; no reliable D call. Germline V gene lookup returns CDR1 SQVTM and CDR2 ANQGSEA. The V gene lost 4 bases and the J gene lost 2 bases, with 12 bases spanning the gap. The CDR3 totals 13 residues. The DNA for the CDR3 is TGCAGCGTTGTCTCGCTCTTAGCCTACGAGCAGTACTTC. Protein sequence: CSVVSLLAYEQYF.

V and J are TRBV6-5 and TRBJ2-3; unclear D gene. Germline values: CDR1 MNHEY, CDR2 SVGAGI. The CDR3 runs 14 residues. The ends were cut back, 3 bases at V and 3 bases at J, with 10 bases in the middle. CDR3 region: CASSYPGWTDTQYF. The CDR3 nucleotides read TGTGCCAGCAGTTATCCAGGCTGGACAGATACGCAGTATTTT.

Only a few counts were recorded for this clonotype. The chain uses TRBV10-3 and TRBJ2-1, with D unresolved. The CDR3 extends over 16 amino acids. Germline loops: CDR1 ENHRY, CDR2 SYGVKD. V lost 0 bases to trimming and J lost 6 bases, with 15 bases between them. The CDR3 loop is CAISESAGSALNEQFF. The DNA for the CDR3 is TGTGCCATCAGTGAGTCGGCTGGGTCAGCTCTCAATGAGCAGTTCTTC.

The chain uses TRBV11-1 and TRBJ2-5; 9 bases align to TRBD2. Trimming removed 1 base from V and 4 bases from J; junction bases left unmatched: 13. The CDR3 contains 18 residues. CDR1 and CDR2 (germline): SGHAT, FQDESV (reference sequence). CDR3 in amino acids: CASSLGANSGRNIETQYF. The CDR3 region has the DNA TGTGCCAGCAGCTTAGGTGCTAATAGCGGGAGAAATATAGAGACCCAGTACTTC.

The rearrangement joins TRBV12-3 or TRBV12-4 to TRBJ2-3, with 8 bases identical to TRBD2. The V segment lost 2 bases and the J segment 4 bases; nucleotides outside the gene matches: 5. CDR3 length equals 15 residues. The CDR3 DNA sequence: TGTGCCAGCAGTTTACAGACTAGCGTCGCAGATACGCAGTATTTT. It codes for CASSLQTSVADTQYF.

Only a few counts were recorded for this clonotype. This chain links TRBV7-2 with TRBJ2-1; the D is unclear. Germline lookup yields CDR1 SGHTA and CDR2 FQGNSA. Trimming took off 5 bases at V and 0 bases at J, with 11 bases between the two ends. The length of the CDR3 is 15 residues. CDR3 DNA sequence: TGTGCCAGCAGCCACATGGAGAGCTCCTACAATGAGCAGTTCTTC. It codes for CASSHMESSYNEQFF.

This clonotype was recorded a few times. The CDR3 sequence: CASSIDYGEEETQYF. CDR3 DNA: TGTGCCAGTAGTATAGATTACGGTGAGGAAGAGACCCAGTACTTC. The chain carries TRBV19 and TRBJ2-5; D is unclear. Looked up from germline, CDR1 is LNHDA and CDR2 is SQIVND (reference sequence). The CDR3 has 15 residues. Trimming shortened V by 0 bases and J by 3 bases, and 11 bases separated the two germline ends.

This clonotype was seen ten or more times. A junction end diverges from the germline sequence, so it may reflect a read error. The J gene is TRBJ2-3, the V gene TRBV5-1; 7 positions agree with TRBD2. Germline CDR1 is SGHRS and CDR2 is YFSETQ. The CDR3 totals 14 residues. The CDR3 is CASSFGGRTDTQYF. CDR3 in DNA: TGTGCCAGCAGCTTTGGCGGGAGAACAGATACGCAGTATTTT.

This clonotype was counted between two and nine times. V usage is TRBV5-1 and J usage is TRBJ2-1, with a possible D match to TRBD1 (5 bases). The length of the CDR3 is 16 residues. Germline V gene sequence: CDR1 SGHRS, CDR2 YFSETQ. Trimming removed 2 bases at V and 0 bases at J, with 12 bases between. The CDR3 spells CASSFPRESSYNEQFF. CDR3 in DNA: TGCGCCAGCAGCTTCCCCAGGGAAAGCTCCTACAATGAGCAGTTCTTC.

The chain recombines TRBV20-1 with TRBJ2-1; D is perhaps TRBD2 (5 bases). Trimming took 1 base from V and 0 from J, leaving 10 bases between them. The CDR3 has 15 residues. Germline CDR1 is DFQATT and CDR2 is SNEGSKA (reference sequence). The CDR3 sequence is CSARVPGSSYNEQFF. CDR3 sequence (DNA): TGCAGTGCTAGAGTCCCGGGGAGCTCCTACAATGAGCAGTTCTTC.

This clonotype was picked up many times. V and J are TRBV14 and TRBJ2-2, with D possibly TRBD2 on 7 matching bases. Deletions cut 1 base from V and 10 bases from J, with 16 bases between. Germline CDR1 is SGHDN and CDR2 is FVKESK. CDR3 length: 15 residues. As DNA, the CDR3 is TGTGCCAGCAGCCAAGTCCCTGCGGGGGCCGCGGAGCTGTTTTTT. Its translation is CASSQVPAGAAELFF.

The CDR3 coding sequence is TGTGCCATCCCCGGGACTAGTAATTACGAGCAGTACTTC. Amino acid sequence: CAIPGTSNYEQYF. The rearrangement uses TRBV10-3 and TRBJ2-7; 8 nucleotides match TRBD2. The CDR3 covers 13 residues. J gave up 4 bases and V 8 bases, and 7 bases lay outside the gene matches. Germline V gene lookup returns CDR1 ENHRY and CDR2 SYGVKD.

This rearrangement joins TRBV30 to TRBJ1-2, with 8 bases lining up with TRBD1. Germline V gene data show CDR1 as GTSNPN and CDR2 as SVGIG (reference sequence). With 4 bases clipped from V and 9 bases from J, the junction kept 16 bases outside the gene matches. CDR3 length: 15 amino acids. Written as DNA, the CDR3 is TGTGCCTGGACCCTCGGCCGGACAGGGCCTCGGAGCTACACCTTC. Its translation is CAWTLGRTGPRSYTF.

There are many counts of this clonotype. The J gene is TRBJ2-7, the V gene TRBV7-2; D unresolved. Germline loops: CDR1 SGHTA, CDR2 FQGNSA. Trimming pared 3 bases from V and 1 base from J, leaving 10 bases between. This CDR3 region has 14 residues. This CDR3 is CASSFRPTSYEQYF. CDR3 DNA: TGTGCCAGCAGCTTCAGGCCGACTTCCTACGAGCAGTACTTC.

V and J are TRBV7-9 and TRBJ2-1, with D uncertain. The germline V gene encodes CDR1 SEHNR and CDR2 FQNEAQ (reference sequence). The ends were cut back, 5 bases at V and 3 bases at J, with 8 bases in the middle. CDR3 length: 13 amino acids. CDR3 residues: CASSANGYNEQFF. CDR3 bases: TGTGCCAGCAGCGCAAACGGCTACAATGAGCAGTTCTTC.

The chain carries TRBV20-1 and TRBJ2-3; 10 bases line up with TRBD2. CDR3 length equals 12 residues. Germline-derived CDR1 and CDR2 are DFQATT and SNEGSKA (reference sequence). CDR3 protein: CVGTSVTDTQYF. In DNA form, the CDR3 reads TGCGTCGGGACTAGCGTCACAGATACGCAGTATTTT.

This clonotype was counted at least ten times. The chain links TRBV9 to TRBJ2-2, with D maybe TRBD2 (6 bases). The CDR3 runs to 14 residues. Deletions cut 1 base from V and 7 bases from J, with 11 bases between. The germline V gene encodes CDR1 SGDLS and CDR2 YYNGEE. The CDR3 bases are TGTGCCAGCAGCGTATCCGTAGCGGTCGGGGAGCTGTTTTTT. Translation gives CASSVSVAVGELFF.

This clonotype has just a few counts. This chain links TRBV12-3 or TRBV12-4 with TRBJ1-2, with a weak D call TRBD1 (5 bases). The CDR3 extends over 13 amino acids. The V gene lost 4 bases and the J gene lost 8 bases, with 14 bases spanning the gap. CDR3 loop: CASSSSTGRGYTF. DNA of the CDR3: TGTGCCAGCAGTTCCTCAACGGGACGCGGCTACACCTTC.

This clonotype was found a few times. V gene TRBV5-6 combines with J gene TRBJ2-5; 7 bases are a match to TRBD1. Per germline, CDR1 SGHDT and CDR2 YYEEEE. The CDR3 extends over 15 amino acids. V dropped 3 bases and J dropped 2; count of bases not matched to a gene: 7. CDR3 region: CASSSTGALQETQYF. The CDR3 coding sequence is TGTGCCAGCAGCTCCACAGGGGCCCTTCAAGAGACCCAGTACTTC.

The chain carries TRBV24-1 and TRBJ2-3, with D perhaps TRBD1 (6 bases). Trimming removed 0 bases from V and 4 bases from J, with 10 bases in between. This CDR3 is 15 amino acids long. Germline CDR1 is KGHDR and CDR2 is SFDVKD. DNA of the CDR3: TGTGCCACCAGTGATTTGAACAGGGTAGCAGATACGCAGTATTTT. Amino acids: CATSDLNRVADTQYF.

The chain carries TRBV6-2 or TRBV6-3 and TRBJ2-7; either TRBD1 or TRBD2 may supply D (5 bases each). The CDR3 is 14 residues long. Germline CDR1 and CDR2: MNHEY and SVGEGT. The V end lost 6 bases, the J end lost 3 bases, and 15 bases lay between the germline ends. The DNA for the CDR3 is TGTGCCAGCAGGCAAACACGGGACCTCTACGAGCAGTACTTC. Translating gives CASRQTRDLYEQYF.

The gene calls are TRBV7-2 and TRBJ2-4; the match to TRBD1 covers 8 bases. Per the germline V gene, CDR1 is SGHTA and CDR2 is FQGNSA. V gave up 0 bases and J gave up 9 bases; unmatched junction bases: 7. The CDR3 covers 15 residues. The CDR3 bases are TGTGCCAGCAGCTTAGCGGGGCAGGGACAGGCCATTCAGTACTTC. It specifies CASSLAGQGQAIQYF.

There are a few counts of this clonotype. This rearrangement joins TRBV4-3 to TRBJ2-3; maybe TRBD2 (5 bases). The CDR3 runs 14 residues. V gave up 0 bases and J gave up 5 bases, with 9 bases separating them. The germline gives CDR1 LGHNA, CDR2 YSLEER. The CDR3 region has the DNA TGCGCCAGCAGCCAAGACCTCGCGGGAGATACGCAGTATTTT. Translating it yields CASSQDLAGDTQYF.

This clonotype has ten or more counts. The CDR3 loop is CASSFGNKDNEQFF. The CDR3 DNA reads as TGCGCCAGCAGCTTCGGGAACAAAGACAATGAGCAGTTCTTC. V gene TRBV5-1 combines with J gene TRBJ2-1; maybe TRBD2 (5 bases). This CDR3 is 14 amino acids long. V shed 2 bases and J shed 5 bases, with 11 bases lying between them. Germline lookup yields CDR1 SGHRS and CDR2 YFSETQ.